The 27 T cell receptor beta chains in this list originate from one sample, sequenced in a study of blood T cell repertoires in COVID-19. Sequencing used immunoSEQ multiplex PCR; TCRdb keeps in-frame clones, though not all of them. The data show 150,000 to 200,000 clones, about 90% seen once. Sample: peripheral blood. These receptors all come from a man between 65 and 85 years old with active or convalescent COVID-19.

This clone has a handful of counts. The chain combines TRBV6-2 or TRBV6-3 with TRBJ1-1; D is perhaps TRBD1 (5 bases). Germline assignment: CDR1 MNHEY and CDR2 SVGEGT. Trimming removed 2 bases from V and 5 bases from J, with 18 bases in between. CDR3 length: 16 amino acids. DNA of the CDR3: TGTGCCAGCAGTTACCCGAAGAAAGTACCAGGGACTGAAGCTTTCTTT. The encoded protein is CASSYPKKVPGTEAFF.

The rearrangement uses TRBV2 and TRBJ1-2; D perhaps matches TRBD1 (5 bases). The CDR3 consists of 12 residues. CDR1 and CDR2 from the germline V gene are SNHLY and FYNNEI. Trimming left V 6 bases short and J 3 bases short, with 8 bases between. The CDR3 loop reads CASREQDYGYTF. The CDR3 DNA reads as TGTGCCAGCAGAGAACAGGACTATGGCTACACCTTC.

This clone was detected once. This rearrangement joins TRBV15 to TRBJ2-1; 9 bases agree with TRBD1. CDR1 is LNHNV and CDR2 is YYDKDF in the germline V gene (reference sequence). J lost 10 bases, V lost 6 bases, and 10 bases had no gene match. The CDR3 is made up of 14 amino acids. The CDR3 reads CATSRDRVDQEQFF. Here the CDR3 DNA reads TGTGCCACCAGTCGGGACAGGGTGGATCAGGAGCAGTTCTTC.

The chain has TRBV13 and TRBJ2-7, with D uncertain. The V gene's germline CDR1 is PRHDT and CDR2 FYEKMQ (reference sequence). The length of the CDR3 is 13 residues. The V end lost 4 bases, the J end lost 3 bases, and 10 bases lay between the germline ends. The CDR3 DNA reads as TGTGCCAGCAGCTACCGAGGAGACTACGAGCAGTACTTC. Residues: CASSYRGDYEQYF.

The CDR3 sequence is CASSLYVTENLAFF. As DNA, the CDR3 is TGTGCCAGCAGCTTATATGTGACAGAAAATCTAGCTTTCTTT. The J gene is TRBJ1-1, the V gene TRBV7-9, with D tentatively TRBD1 (5 bases). The CDR3 has 14 residues. Trimming left V 2 bases short and J 10 bases short, with 17 bases between. The germline CDR1 and CDR2 sequences are SEHNR and FQNEAQ (reference sequence). Full variable domain (remainder filled in from reference TRBV7-9 and TRBJ1-1): DTGVSQNPRHKITKRGQNVTFRCDPISEHNRLYWYRQTLGQGPEFLTYFQNEAQLEKSRLLSDRFSAERPKGSFSTLEIQRTEQGDSAMYLCASSLYVTENLAFFGQGTRLTVV.

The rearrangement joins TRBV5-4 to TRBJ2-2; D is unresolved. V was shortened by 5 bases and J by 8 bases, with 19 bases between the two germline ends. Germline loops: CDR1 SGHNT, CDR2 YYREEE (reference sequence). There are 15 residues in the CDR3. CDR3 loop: CASSSLSSLSGELFF. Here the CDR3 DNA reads TGTGCCAGCAGTTCCCTTTCCTCTTTATCGGGGGAGCTGTTTTTT.

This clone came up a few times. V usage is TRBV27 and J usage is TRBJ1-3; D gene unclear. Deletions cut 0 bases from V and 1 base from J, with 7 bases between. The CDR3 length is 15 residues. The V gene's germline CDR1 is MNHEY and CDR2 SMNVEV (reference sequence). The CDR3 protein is CASSLSGGSGNTIYF. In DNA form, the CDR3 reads TGTGCCAGCAGTTTATCTGGAGGGTCTGGAAACACCATATATTTT.

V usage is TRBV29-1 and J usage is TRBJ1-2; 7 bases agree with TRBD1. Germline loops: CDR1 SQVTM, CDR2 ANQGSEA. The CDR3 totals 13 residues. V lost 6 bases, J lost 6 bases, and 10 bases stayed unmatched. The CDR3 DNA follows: TGCAGCGTCTTGACAGGGACGGAGAATGGCTACACCTTC. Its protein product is CSVLTGTENGYTF.

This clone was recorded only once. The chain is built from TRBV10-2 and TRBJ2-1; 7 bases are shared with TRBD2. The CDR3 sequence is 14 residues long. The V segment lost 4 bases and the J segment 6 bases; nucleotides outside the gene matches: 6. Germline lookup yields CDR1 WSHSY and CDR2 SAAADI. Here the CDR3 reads CASSGQRGSNEQFF. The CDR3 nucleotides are TGCGCCAGCAGTGGGCAGCGGGGAAGCAATGAGCAGTTCTTC.

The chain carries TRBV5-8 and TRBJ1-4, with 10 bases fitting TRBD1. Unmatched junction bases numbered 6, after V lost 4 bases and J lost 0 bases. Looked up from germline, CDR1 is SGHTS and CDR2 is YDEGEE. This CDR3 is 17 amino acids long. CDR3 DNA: TGTGCCAGCAGCAAGGGACAGGGGACGGCAACTAATGAAAAACTGTTTTTT. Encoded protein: CASSKGQGTATNEKLFF.

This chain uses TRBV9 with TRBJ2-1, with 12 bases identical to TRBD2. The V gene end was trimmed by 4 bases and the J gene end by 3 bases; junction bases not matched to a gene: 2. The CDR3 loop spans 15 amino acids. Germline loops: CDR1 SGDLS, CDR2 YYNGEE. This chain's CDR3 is CASSSTSGGYNEQFF. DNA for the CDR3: TGTGCCAGCAGCTCGACTAGCGGGGGCTACAATGAGCAGTTCTTC.

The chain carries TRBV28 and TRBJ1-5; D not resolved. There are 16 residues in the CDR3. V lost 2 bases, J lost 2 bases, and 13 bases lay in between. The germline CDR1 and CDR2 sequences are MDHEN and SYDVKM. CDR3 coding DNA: TGTGCCAGCAGTTTAAGCGGGGTGGATCGCAATCAGCCCCAGCATTTT. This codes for CASSLSGVDRNQPQHF.

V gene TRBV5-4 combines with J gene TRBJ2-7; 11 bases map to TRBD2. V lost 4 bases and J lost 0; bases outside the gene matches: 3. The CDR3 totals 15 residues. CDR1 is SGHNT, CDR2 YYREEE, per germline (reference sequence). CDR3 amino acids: CASSHSGGGSYEQYF. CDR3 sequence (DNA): TGTGCCAGCAGCCATAGCGGGGGGGGCTCCTACGAGCAGTACTTC.

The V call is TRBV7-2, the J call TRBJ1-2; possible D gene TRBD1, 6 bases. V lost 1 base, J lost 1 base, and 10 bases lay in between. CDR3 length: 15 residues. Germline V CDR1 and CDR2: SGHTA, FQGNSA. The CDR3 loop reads CASSLEGHVNYGYTF. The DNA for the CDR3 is TGTGCCAGCAGCTTAGAGGGACACGTTAACTATGGCTACACCTTC.

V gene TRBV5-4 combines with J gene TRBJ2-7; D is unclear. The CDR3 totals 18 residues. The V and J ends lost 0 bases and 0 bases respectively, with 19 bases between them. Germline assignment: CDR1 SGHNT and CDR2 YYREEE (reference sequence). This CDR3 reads CASSLEAAPSLSSYEQYF. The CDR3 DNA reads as TGTGCCAGCAGCTTGGAGGCGGCCCCGTCTCTGAGCTCCTACGAGCAGTACTTC.

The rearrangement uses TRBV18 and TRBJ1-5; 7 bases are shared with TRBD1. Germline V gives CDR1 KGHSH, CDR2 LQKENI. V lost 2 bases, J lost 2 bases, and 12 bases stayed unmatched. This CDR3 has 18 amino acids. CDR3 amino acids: CASSPRGPYEDGNQPQHF. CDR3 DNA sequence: TGTGCCAGCTCACCAAGGGGGCCCTATGAGGATGGCAATCAGCCCCAGCATTTT.

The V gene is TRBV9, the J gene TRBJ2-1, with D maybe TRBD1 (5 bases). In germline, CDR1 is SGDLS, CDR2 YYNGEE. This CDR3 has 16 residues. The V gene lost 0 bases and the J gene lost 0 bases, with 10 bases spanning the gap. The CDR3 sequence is CASSVEGMSSYNEQFF. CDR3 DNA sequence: TGTGCCAGCAGCGTAGAGGGGATGAGCTCCTACAATGAGCAGTTCTTC.

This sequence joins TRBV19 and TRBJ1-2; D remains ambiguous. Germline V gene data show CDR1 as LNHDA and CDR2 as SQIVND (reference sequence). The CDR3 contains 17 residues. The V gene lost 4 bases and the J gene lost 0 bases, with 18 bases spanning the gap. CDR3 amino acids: CASSTGIPDEANYGYTF. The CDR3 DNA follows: TGTGCCAGTAGTACCGGGATACCTGATGAGGCTAACTATGGCTACACCTTC.

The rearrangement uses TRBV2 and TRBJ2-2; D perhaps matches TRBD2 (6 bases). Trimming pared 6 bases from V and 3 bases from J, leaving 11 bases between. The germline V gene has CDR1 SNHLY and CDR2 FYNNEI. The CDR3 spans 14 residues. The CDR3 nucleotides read TGTGCCAGCAGCGGGACTTTTTACACCGGGGAGCTGTTTTTT. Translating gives CASSGTFYTGELFF.

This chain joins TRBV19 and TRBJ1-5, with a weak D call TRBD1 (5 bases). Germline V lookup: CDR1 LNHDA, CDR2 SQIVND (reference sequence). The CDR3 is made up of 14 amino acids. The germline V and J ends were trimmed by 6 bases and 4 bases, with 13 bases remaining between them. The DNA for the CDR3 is TGTGCCAGTAGATCGACAGTTTTGAATCAGCCCCAGCATTTT. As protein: CASRSTVLNQPQHF.

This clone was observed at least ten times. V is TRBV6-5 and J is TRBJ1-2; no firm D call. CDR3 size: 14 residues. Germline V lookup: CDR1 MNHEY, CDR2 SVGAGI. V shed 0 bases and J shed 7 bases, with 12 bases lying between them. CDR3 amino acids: CASSYSHSPSGYTF. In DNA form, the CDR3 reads TGTGCCAGCAGTTACTCGCACTCCCCGAGTGGCTACACCTTC.

CDR3 sequence: CAWSSQGGYYGYTF. CDR3 in DNA: TGTGCCTGGAGTAGCCAGGGAGGCTATTATGGCTACACCTTC. J is TRBJ1-2 and V is TRBV30; a possible D gene is TRBD1 (5 bases). V shed 2 bases and J shed 5 bases, with 15 bases lying between them. Germline CDR1 and CDR2: GTSNPN and SVGIG (reference sequence). The CDR3 is 14 residues long.

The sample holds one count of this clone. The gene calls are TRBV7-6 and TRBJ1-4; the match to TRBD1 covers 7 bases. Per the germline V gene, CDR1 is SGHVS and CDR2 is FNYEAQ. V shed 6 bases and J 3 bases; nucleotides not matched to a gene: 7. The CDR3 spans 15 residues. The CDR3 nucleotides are TGTGCCAGCAGTAAAAGACAGGGCGCTAATGAAAAACTGTTTTTT. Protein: CASSKRQGANEKLFF.

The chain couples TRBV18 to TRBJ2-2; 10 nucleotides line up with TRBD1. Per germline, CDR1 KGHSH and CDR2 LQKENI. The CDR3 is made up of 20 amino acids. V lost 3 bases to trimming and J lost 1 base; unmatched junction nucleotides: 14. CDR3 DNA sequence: TGTGCCAGCTCACCCTTCCTCGGGACAGGGGTACTAGTGAACACCGGGGAGCTGTTTTTT. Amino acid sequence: CASSPFLGTGVLVNTGELFF.

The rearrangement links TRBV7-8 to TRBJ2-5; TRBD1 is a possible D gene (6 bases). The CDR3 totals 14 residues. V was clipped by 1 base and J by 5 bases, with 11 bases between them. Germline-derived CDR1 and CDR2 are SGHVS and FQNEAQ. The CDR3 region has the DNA TGTGCCAGCAGCTTAGTCGGACAGAGGGAGACCCAGTACTTC. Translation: CASSLVGQRETQYF.

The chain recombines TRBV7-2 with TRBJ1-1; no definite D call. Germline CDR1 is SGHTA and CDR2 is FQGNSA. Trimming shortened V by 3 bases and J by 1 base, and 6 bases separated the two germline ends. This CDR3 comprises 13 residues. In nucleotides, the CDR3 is TGTGCCAGCAGCTTTAGCCAGAACACTGAAGCTTTCTTT. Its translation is CASSFSQNTEAFF. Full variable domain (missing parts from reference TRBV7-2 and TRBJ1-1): GAGVSQSPSNKVTEKGKDVELRCDPISGHTALYWYRQSLGQGLEFLIYFQGNSAPDKSGLPSDRFSAERTGGSVSTLTIQRTQQEDSAVYLCASSFSQNTEAFFGQGTRLTVV.

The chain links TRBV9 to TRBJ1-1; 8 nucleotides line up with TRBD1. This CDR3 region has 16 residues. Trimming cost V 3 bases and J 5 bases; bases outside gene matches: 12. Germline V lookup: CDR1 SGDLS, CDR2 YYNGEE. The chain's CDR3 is CASSAGQGKGKTEAFF. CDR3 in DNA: TGTGCCAGCAGCGCCGGACAGGGAAAAGGAAAAACTGAAGCTTTCTTT.